This TCR beta chain was profiled in a study of blood T cell repertoires in COVID-19. Study-level information: Both acute and convalescent COVID-19 samples were obtained from the United States, Italy and Spain. From T cells, B-cell-depleted T cells, or PBMCs came the material, which was cDNA or gDNA.

Original processing notes: Amplified reference gene primers provided the basis for estimating nucleated cell counts. The assay was immunoSEQ multiplex PCR, and TCRdb's table has in-frame clones only and misses some. D and trimming come from the DNA, and the V and J calls and clone size come from that table. The sample holds some 150,000 clones, 75% to 90% seen once. There are 15 residues in the CDR3. Germline CDR1 reads LNHNV; CDR2 reads YYDKDF (reference sequence). V was clipped by 5 bases and J by 5 bases; unmatched bases: 9. The sequencing input was peripheral blood. The sequence was obtained from a woman aged 35 to 49 with acute or convalescent COVID-19. This sequence joins TRBV15 and TRBJ1-5; 7 bases fit TRBD1. For the CDR3, the DNA is TGTGCCACCAGCCGGACCTGGCAGGGGGATCAGCCCCAGCATTTT. Translating it yields CATSRTWQGDQPQHF.